This record covers a single T cell receptor beta chain. Its antigen is still unknown. Within one base of it there is no much larger clone, and no base qualities were kept. Library preparation was by the immunoSEQ multiplex PCR assay. For the multiplex PCR, a mixture combining 60 forward primers for TCR Vbeta segments and 13 reverse primers for TCR Jbeta segments was used. The CDR3 region of rearranged TCR beta genes was amplified from genomic DNA by a multiplex PCR assay. On the Illumina HiSeq System, the amplified TCR beta libraries were sequenced as 87-base-pair reads. On the study's bioinformatics: Across the 670 or so repertoires, a later analysis counted approximately 83 million unique TCR beta chains, around 10 million of which were shared by at least two donors. To remove PCR and sequencing errors, raw reads were error-corrected and collapsed into unique sequences using a nearest-neighbor algorithm that merged closely related sequences. V, D and J gene segments were assigned by aligning CDR3 sequences to IMGT reference sequences. For a sequence to be retained, a match of at least six nucleotides to both a V gene segment and a J gene segment was required. A rearrangement was called productive if the CDR3 had no stop codons and remained in frame with V and J, and every other rearrangement was called non-productive. Following IMGT convention, CDR3 was defined as the stretch from the second conserved V-encoded cysteine to the conserved J-encoded phenylalanine. In an earlier analysis of around 640 of the donors, sequences lacking an unambiguous match to a single V gene segment were excluded. An earlier analysis of a few hundred of the donors called V segments functional above 56.7% productive rearrangements and segregating when the between-donor standard deviation exceeded 5%. A statistical classification framework was built for diagnosing cytomegalovirus status from the catalog of TCR beta chain sequences. A later analysis assigned V and J genes by comparing TCR nucleotide sequences with IMGT/GENE-DB human TR gene sequences. A later analysis assigned CDR3 sequences and most-parsimonious VDJ recombination scenarios with the TCRdist pipeline. In a later analysis, each TCR beta chain was defined by its CDR3 amino acid sequence together with its V-gene family, and reads without a unique V-gene family were excluded. To address suspected cross-contamination and a sequencing artifact, a later analysis removed over 500 highly shared, low-generation-probability nucleotide sequences. In a later analysis, a clonal expansion index for each public chain was calculated from normalized within-repertoire ranks of inferred template counts. In a later analysis, generation probabilities were computed using a VDJ recombination model fitted to out-of-frame rearrangements, and the results were checked against IGoR. A later analysis scored TCR-TCR, TCR-HLA and TCR-CMV co-occurrence with hypergeometric tests, applying a repertoire-size bias correction to TCR pairs. False discovery rates were estimated in a later analysis by permuting HLA or CMV assignments 20 times. A later analysis grouped co-occurring TCRs with DBSCAN, adding TCRdist sequence similarity when clustering within HLA-allele-positive subsets. Co-occurrence clustering excluded repertoires with fewer than 30,000 or more than 120,000 public chains, plus five with anomalous nucleotide sharing. Held by TCRdb, this immuneACCESS table contains in-frame sequences only and omits some clones. Under half of the omission traces to an unresolved V gene where checked; the cause of the rest is unknown. Clonal size and the V and J genes are those of that table, whereas D and trimming came from the DNA. The sample records under 200,000 clones, around 79% of which are singletons. Of the sample, more than 0.45% is held by the ten largest clones.

The sample comes from a study of cytomegalovirus exposure and HLA in healthy donors (dated by TCRdb to about 2017). At the level of the whole study: In an earlier analysis of roughly 500 of the donors, 276 Gb of sequence data and some 120 million unique TCR beta sequences from about 190 million T cells were reported. All discovery cohort repertoires had been generated using a single sequencing platform. Of the approximately 400 genotyped donors, approximately 83% fell in the genetic ancestry cluster associated with self-reported Caucasian donors. In a later analysis, previously published TCR beta repertoires from some 640 donors were re-analyzed and high-resolution HLA genotyping was added so that TCR occurrence patterns could be studied. To decide whether each TCR beta V gene segment behaved as functional or pseudogenic, an earlier analysis of some 540 of the donors relied on high-throughput TCR beta sequencing. Typing coverage varied by locus: about 629-640 donors for A, B, C, DRB1 and DQB1; approximately 500 for DQA1; some 610 for DPA1; around 450 for DPB1. About 300 gigabases of sequencing data and 70 million to 100 million unique TCR sequences were included in an early release covering 550 to 800 HLA-typed donors. To predict cytomegalovirus infection status, the study brought together high-throughput TCR immunosequencing, statistical association of individual TCRs with disease status, and machine learning. Four to six DR-DQ haplotypes were handled as single units for association and clustering, since linkage in the cohort was strong. Along with the roughly 710-subject first cohort, a separate validation cohort of approximately 110 different subjects was used. The study was designed to test whether signatures of past pathogen exposure could be identified by cataloging public T cell receptors. The study profiled the T cell repertoires of 500 to 800 subjects by immunosequencing and related them to cytomegalovirus serostatus. Rather than drawing on any new phenotypic data, the later analysis identified candidate immune exposures from TCR beta sequences and the way those sequences occurred across donors. HLA typing included class I and class II loci at four-digit resolution. Donor age, sex, ethnicity and CMV serostatus were collected together with the repertoire data. Among over 350 genotyped donors of the cohort, an average of around 240,000 unique TCR beta nucleotide sequences were sequenced per donor, about a sixth of them non-productive. In a later genetic analysis, genome-wide SNP genotypes for about three fifths of the roughly 670 donors were used, and that subset was treated as a discovery cohort. Broad study findings and their caveats: Three of the identified cytomegalovirus-associated TCR beta chains were confirmed in vitro to be specific for cytomegalovirus antigens. Cytomegalovirus status was reported to be diagnosed by the classifier with high specificity and sensitivity in both the original and validation cohorts. A total of fewer than 200 TCR beta chains were listed by the study as associated with cytomegalovirus. Because some donors lacked HLA typing at each locus, the association tests relied only on the typed subset. A later analysis found that HLA-associated TCR beta chains were more clonally expanded and had lower generation probabilities than equally common non-associated chains. An association between a missense DCLRE1C variant and V-gene and J-gene trimming of TCR beta chains was found in a later genetic analysis and replicated in an independent cohort. This cohort had only TCR beta chains sequenced, and the lack of alpha or paired-chain data limited which features could be detected. The only immune exposure information available for the cohort was CMV serostatus. The presence/absence analyses assumed that sequencing depth was roughly uniform across donors, and that assumption may not be true. While some public TCRs were present in many individuals, most TCR sequences turned up only very rarely across donors. In a later genetic analysis, fewer N-insertions in productive TCRs were reported among donors in an Asian-associated ancestry cluster than the roughly 670-donor mean. A further reported finding was that TCR beta sequences accurately predicted the HLA-A and HLA-B alleles for most subjects in the first cohort. Because counts were too low, some 16 rarely observed V segments, including chromosome 9 orphons, were excluded from the earlier analysis of 587 of the donors. According to the authors, the approach could potentially be generalized to other disease states and immunological phenotypes. When HLA alleles, especially DR and DQ, strongly co-occurred, attributing TCR associations to individual alleles was difficult. In an earlier analysis of about 600 of the donors, most TCR beta V segments appeared in productive rearrangements about 90% or about 30% of the time, broadly matching IMGT annotations. In a later analysis, most CMV-associated TCR beta chains were found to appear HLA-restricted, with HLA associations seemingly driven largely by CMV exposure. A later analysis associated 15,000 to 20,000 TCR beta sequences with specific HLA alleles at a false discovery rate of 0.05. According to a later analysis, parvovirus B19, influenza, CMV and Epstein-Barr virus appeared linked to several top co-occurrence clusters. A later analysis found that TCR association rates varied across HLA loci, with DRB1 alleles showing the most associated TCRs and HLA-C alleles the fewest. A group of highly shared sequence variants was considered likely to be a technical artifact of the sequencing pipeline. Linkage disequilibrium might explain the correlated functional status among segregating V segments, but an unknown experimental factor could not be ruled out.

The cohort was made up of 500 to 800 healthy bone marrow donors. At the time of sampling, all cohort members were nominally healthy, though unrecorded immune exposures were likely present. The donor was CMV seronegative and belonged to the group of over 350 seronegative cohort members. A peripheral blood sample was provided by each donor, and peripheral blood mononuclear cells were used for TCR beta sequencing. The Qiagen DNeasy Blood Extraction Kit was used to extract genomic DNA from the blood cell samples. The TCR was taken from a woman between 50 and 59 years old in good health and CMV-seronegative. The source material was PBMCs.

The CDR3 amino acid sequence is: CASSLQDSYTDTQYF. The DNA sequence is given as TGTGCCAGCAGCCTCCAGGATTCTTATACAGATACGCAGTATTTT. This receptor chain uses TRBV7-2 and TRBJ2-3; no confident D gene assignment can be made. The germline V gene gives CDR1 as SGHTA and CDR2 as FQGNSA. The CDR3 contains 15 residues, cysteine and phenylalanine counted. CDR3 DNA is the only sequence kept; it has 45 bases, read in frame from the first base. The V end loses 5 bases and the J end loses 3 bases, and a stretch of 15 bases separates them.